Listed below are T cell receptor beta chains from one sample, sequenced in a study of T cell clonotyping in hematopoietic cell transplantation. The assay was immunoSEQ multiplex PCR, and TCRdb's table has in-frame clones only and misses some. The repertoire holds more than 65,000 clones, with roughly 93% as singletons. The source material was peripheral blood mononuclear cells. These receptors were collected from a man over 45 in good health. Some clones in this sample may be carry-over from other donors' samples. Both conserved end residues are part of each CDR3. D genes are given only for firm matches. Some rows have no size entry. The others give once, few or many, or a class for an expanded clone.

>TRBD1|-|TRBV4-3|TRBJ1-2
TGCGCCAGCAGCCAAGATTTAAGGGGGCGTAACTATGGCTACACCTTC
CASSQDLRGRNYGYTF
>TRBD2|-|TRBV28|TRBJ2-7
TGTGCCAGCAGCTGGGGGGGAAGCGTGCACGAGCAGTACTTC
CASSWGGSVHEQYF
>-|-|TRBV28|TRBJ1-2
TGTGCCAGCAGTCCCCACGACGGTTCCTATGGCTACACCTTC
CASSPHDGSYGYTF
>TRBD1|-|TRBV5-1|TRBJ2-3
TGCGCCAGCAGCTTGGAACAGGGGGGTATAGATACGCAGTATTTT
CASSLEQGGIDTQYF
>-|once|TRBV9|TRBJ1-6
TGTGCCAGCAGCGTAGCCGGGGCAGAGAATTCACCCCTCCACTTT
CASSVAGAENSPLHF
>-|-|TRBV30|TRBJ1-1
TGTGCCTGGAGGAGGGACATCGGGTATCTTAACACTGAAGCTTTCTTT
CAWRRDIGYLNTEAFF
>TRBD1|-|TRBV7-2|TRBJ1-2
TGTGCCAGCAGCTTAGAAAGCACAGGGGTTATCGCTGGCTACACCTTC
CASSLESTGVIAGYTF
>TRBD1|-|TRBV11-2|TRBJ2-4
TGTGCCAGCAGCTTGGTACCCCGACAGGGAAAAAACATTCAGTACTTC
CASSLVPRQGKNIQYF
>-|-|TRBV5-6|TRBJ2-3
TGTGCCAGCAGCCCGGACTATCGCACGCAGTATTTT
CASSPDYRTQYF
>-|-|TRBV11-1|TRBJ1-2
TGTGCCAGCAGCTTAGCGGGCAGTAACTATGGCTACACCTTC
CASSLAGSNYGYTF
>TRBD2|-|TRBV5-1|TRBJ2-5
TGCGCCAGCAGCTTGACTAGCGCGCAAGAGACCCAGTACTTC
CASSLTSAQETQYF
>-|-|TRBV5-1|TRBJ1-2
TGCGCCAGCAGCTTGGAAGGGGGGAGGTATGGCTACACCTTC
CASSLEGGRYGYTF
>-|-|TRBV28|TRBJ2-7
TGTGCCAGCAGTTTAGGACGGACAGTCGATAGGGCCTACGAGCAGTACTTC
CASSLGRTVDRAYEQYF
>TRBD1|-|TRBV15|TRBJ1-6
TGTGCCACCAGCAGCCAACAGGGGGCCAGAAATTCACCCCTCCACTTT
CATSSQQGARNSPLHF
>TRBD1|-|TRBV29-1|TRBJ1-2
TGCAGCGCCGGGACAGCCTATGGCTACACCTTC
CSAGTAYGYTF
>-|once|TRBV27|TRBJ2-5
TGTGCCAGCAGTTTTCTAGGGGAAGGGCAAGAGACCCAGTACTTC
CASSFLGEGQETQYF
>TRBD2|-|TRBV5-6|TRBJ2-3
TGTGCCAGCAGCTTGAAACTAGCGGGTGCCATAACAGATACGCAGTATTTT
CASSLKLAGAITDTQYF
>TRBD1|-|TRBV2|TRBJ2-7
TGTGCCAGCAGTGAAGGGACAGGGGTCTACGAGCAGTACTTC
CASSEGTGVYEQYF
>-|-|TRBV5-8|TRBJ1-5
TGTGCCAGCAGCTTGGCACAGCCCCAGCATTTT
CASSLAQPQHF
>-|-|TRBV9|TRBJ1-3
TGTGCCAGCAGCGTAGACGGGGGGACCTCTGGAAACACCATATATTTT
CASSVDGGTSGNTIYF
>-|once|TRBV4-1|TRBJ2-1
TGCGCCAGCAGCCTTCTCACGGTCGATGAGCAGTTCTTC
CASSLLTVDEQFF
>TRBD1|-|TRBV2|TRBJ1-2
TGTGCCAGCAGGCGGACAGGGGAGAGGAACTATGGCTACACCTTC
CASRRTGERNYGYTF
>-|-|TRBV29-1|TRBJ2-3
TGCAGCGTTCTTGGGGGCAGGGATACGACAGATACGCAGTATTTT
CSVLGGRDTTDTQYF
>-|-|TRBV7-2|TRBJ1-1
TGTGCCAGCAGCTTAGCCCACAGGGACACTGAAGCTTTCTTT
CASSLAHRDTEAFF
>-|-|TRBV6-1|TRBJ2-7
TGTGCCAGCAGTGGTCAAGGGGGGAGCTCCTACGAGCAGTACTTC
CASSGQGGSSYEQYF
>-|-|TRBV5-4|TRBJ1-1
TGTGCCAGCAGCTTGGGAGGGGGGAACACTGAAGCTTTCTTT
CASSLGGGNTEAFF
>-|-|TRBV19|TRBJ1-2
TGTGCCAGTAGTGCGGCGTTAAACTATGGCTACACCTTC
CASSAALNYGYTF
>-|-|TRBV18|TRBJ2-7
TGTGCCAGCTCATTCGGACGGGCGGGCGAGCAGTACTTC
CASSFGRAGEQYF
>-|-|TRBV5-1|TRBJ1-6
TGCGCCAGCGGGCGAGGGGTGTCAGATTCACCCCTCCACTTT
CASGRGVSDSPLHF
>-|-|TRBV11-2|TRBJ2-7
TGTGCCAGCAGCCCAGCAACTGGAGCCTACGAGCAGTACTTC
CASSPATGAYEQYF
>-|-|TRBV28|TRBJ1-1
TGTGCCAGCAGTTTAAGGCAGACGACCGAAGCTTTCTTT
CASSLRQTTEAFF
>-|-|TRBV5-1|TRBJ2-6
TGCGCCAGCAGCCTCTCGACAGCCTCGGCAGGGGCCAACGTCCTGACTTTC
CASSLSTASAGANVLTF